The sequence of this T cell receptor beta chain was determined in a study of siplizumab effects on memory and regulatory T cells. General study findings and limits: There appeared to be greater diversity in naive T cells than in memory cells, and naive T cells seemed major contributors to the alloresponse. Mappable CD4+ clones that were alloreactive averaged 68.8% Treg-derived with siplizumab versus 25% to 30% in controls.

V lost 9 bases to trimming and J lost 5 bases, with 19 bases between them. Germline V gene data show CDR1 as LNHDA and CDR2 as SQIVND (reference sequence). This CDR3 contains 15 residues. Every sample had about 9.3 x 10^4 of its TCR templates assayed. Profiling relied on immunoSEQ multiplex PCR, and the TCRdb table lists in-frame clones only, not all of them. The table includes 110,000 or so clones, under 95% detected once. Regarding this clone: The antigen is unknown.

Sequenced sample: Tregs sorted from blood. V is TRBV19 and J is TRBJ1-4; tentative D call: TRBD1 (5 bases). This clonotype was obtained from a human donor in good health. In DNA, the CDR3 is TGTGCCAGCCGTGCCACCTCAGGGATCAATGAAAAACTGTTTTTT. Translating gives CASRATSGINEKLFF.